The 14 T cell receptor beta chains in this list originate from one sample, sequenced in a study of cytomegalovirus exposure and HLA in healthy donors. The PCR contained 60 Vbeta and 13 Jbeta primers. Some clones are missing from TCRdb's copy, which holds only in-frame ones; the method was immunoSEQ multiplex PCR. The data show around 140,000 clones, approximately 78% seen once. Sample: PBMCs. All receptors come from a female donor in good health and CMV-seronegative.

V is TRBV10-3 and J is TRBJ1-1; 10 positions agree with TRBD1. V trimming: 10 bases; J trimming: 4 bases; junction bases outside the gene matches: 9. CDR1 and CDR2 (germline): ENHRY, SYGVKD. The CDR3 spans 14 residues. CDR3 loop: CATTTDRGSTEAFF. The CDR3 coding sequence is TGTGCCACCACTACGGACAGGGGGAGCACTGAAGCTTTCTTT.

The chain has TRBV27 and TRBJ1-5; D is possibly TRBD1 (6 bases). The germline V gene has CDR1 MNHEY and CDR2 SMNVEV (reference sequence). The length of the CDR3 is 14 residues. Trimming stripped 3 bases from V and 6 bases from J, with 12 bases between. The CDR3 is CASSLVQGSQPQHF. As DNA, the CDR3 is TGTGCCAGCAGTTTGGTACAGGGAAGTCAGCCCCAGCATTTT.

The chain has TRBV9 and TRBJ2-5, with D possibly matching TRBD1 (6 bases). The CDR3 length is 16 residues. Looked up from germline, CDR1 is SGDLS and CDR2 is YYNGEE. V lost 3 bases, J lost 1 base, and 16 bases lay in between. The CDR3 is CASSEGVANIQETQYF. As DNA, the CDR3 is TGTGCCAGCAGCGAGGGGGTAGCGAATATCCAAGAGACCCAGTACTTC.

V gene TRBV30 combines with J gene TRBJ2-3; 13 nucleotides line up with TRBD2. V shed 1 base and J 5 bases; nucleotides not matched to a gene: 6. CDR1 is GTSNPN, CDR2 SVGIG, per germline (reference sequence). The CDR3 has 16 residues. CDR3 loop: CAWSAGLAGSLDTQYF. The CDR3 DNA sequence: TGTGCCTGGAGTGCGGGACTAGCGGGATCCTTAGATACGCAGTATTTT.

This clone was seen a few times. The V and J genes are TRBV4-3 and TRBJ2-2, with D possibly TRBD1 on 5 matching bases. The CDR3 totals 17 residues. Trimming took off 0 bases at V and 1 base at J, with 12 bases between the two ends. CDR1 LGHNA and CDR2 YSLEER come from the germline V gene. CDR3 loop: CASSQEVRTQNTGELFF. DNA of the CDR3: TGCGCCAGCAGCCAAGAAGTGAGGACACAGAACACCGGGGAGCTGTTTTTT.

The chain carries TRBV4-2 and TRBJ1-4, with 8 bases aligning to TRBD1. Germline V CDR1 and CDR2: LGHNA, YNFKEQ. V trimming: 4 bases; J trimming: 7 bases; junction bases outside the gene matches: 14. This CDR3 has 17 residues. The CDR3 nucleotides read TGTGCCAGCAGCCCGGAGCCTGCGACAGGGGCGGGTGAAAAACTGTTTTTT. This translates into CASSPEPATGAGEKLFF.

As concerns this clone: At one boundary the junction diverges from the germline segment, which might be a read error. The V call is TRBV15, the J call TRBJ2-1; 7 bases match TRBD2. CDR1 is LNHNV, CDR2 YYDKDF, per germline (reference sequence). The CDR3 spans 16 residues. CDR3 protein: CAASRAGREYYNEQFF. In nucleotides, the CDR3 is TGTGCCGCCAGCAGAGCAGGGCGGGAGTACTACAATGAGCAGTTCTTC.

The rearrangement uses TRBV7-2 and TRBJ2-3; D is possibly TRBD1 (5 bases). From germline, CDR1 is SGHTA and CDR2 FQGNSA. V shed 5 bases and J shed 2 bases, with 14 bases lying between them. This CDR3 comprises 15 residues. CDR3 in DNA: TGTGCCAGCAGCGCCCGGACATCCCACACAGATACGCAGTATTTT. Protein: CASSARTSHTDTQYF.

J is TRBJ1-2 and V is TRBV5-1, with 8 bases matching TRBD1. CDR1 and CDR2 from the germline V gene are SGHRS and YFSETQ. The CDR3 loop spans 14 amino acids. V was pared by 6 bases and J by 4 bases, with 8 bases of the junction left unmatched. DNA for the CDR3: TGCGCCAGCAACCCGACAGGGGAAGGCTATGGCTACACCTTC. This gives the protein CASNPTGEGYGYTF.

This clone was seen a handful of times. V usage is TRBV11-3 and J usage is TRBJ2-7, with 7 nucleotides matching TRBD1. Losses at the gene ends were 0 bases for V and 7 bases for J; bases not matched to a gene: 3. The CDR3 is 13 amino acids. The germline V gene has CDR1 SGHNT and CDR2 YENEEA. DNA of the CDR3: TGTGCCAGCAGCTTAGACCCACAGGGGGAGCAGTACTTC. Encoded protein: CASSLDPQGEQYF. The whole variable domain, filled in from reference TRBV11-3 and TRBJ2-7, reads EAGVVQSPRYKIIEKKQPVAFWCNPISGHNTLYWYLQNLGQGPELLIRYENEEAVDDSQLPKDRFSAERLKGVDSTLKIQPAELGDSAVYLCASSLDPQGEQYFGPGTRLTVT.

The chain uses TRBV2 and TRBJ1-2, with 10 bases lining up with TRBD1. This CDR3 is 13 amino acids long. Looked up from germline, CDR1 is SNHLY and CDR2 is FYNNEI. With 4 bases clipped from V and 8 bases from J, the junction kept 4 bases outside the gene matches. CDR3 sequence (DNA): TGTGCCAGCAGTGGACAGGGGGCGCGCGGCTACACCTTC. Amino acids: CASSGQGARGYTF.

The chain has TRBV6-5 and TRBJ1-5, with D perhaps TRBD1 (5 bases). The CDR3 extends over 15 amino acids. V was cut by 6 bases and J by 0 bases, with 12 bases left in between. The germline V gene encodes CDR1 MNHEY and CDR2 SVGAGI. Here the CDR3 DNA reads TGTGCCAGCAGGCCGGGGGGTCCTAGCAATCAGCCCCAGCATTTT. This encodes CASRPGGPSNQPQHF.

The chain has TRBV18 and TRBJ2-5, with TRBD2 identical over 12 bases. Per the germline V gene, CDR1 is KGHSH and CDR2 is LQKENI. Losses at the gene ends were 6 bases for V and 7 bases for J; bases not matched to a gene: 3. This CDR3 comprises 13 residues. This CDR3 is CASSLGLAGTQYF. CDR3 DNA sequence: TGTGCCAGCTCGCTGGGACTAGCGGGGACCCAGTACTTC.

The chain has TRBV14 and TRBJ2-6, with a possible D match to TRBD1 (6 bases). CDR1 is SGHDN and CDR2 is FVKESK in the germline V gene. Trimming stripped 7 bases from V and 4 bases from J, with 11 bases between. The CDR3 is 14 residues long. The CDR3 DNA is TGTGCCAGCAATTGGGGGCCCGGGGCCAACGTCCTGACTTTC. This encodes CASNWGPGANVLTF.